Following are 30 T cell receptor beta chains from one sample sequenced in a study of tumor-infiltrating lymphocytes in primary liver carcinoma. Blood RNA originated from unsorted whole blood, with germline DNA additionally extracted. Total RNA amounting to roughly 480 ng was the source from which TCR beta cDNA was made with a constant-region primer. Each TCR beta library was derived from three nested multiplex PCR rounds that employed slightly modified ARM-PCR. Each of the first two PCR rounds ran nine to ten cycles with TRBV1-TRBV30 forward and C-beta reverse primers. TCRdb processed the multiplex PCR reads anew with MiXCR; each CDR3 protein has one entry. This sample has some 180,000 distinct CDR3 sequences; 50% to 75% occur once, and the top ten carry approximately 68%. The sample consisted of peripheral blood. The receptors were gathered from a man aged 40-55 years with primary liver carcinoma and hepatitis B virus infection.

The chain employs TRBV5-4 and TRBJ2-2, with 13 bases matching TRBD2. The trim removed 4 bases at V and 7 bases at J, leaving 7 bases unmatched. This CDR3 has 16 amino acids. Germline assignment: CDR1 SGHNT and CDR2 YYREEE (reference sequence). The CDR3 DNA is TGTGCCAGCAGCCCCGGGACTAGCGGGAATCACGGGGAGCTGTTTTTT. This encodes CASSPGTSGNHGELFF. Full variable domain (remainder filled in from reference TRBV5-4 and TRBJ2-2): ETGVTQSPTHLIKTRGQQVTLRCSSQSGHNTVSWYQQALGQGPQFIFQYYREEENGRGNFPPRFSGLQFPNYSSELNVNALELDDSALYLCASSPGTSGNHGELFFGEGSRLTVL.

This clonotype was detected many times. The chain couples TRBV13 to TRBJ2-7; 7 nucleotides align to TRBD1. V trimming: 6 bases; J trimming: 6 bases; junction bases outside the gene matches: 5. CDR1 and CDR2 (germline): PRHDT, FYEKMQ (reference sequence). This CDR3 contains 12 residues. In DNA form, the CDR3 reads TGTGCCAGCAGACAGGGGTCCACCGAGCAGTACTTC. Translation: CASRQGSTEQYF.

The gene calls are TRBV7-9 and TRBJ2-5, with 10 positions matching TRBD2. Germline-derived CDR1 and CDR2 are SEHNR and FQNEAQ (reference sequence). After removal of 4 bases from V and 3 bases from J, the junction contained 5 bases not matched to a gene. This CDR3 comprises 15 residues. The CDR3 region is CASSYQGLAEETQYF. The CDR3 DNA follows: TGTGCCAGCAGCTATCAAGGACTAGCGGAAGAGACCCAGTACTTC.

As to this clonotype: Compared with germline, one end of the junction differs, possibly owing to a read error. The V gene is TRBV11-3, the J gene TRBJ2-5, with D perhaps matching TRBD2 (5 bases). Germline V lookup: CDR1 SGHNT, CDR2 YENEEA. The CDR3 covers 13 residues. Written as DNA, the CDR3 is TGTGCCAGCAACTTAGCACTAGGGGAGACCCAGTACTTC. Protein product: CASNLALGETQYF.

Many counts were recorded for this clonotype. The chain has TRBV11-2 and TRBJ1-1, with TRBD1 matching over 8 bases. The CDR3 totals 14 residues. Germline CDR1 and CDR2: SGHAT and FQNNGV. J lost 1 base, V lost 5 bases, and 3 bases had no gene match. The chain's CDR3 is CASSRDRGNTEAFF. The CDR3 DNA reads as TGTGCCAGCAGCCGTGACAGGGGGAACACTGAAGCTTTCTTT.

A note on this clonotype: Being one base from a much bigger clone, this may be a read error. The J gene is TRBJ2-3, the V gene TRBV11-2; no reliable D call. The V end lost 5 bases, the J end lost 6 bases, and 15 bases lay between the germline ends. From germline, CDR1 is SGHAT and CDR2 FQNNGV. The CDR3 consists of 14 residues. The chain's CDR3 is CASSQSGLVDTQYF. In DNA, the CDR3 is TGTGCCAGCAGCCAATCCGGGCTAGTCGATACGCAGTATTTT.

As concerns this clonotype: A much larger clone lies one base from this, so it may be a read error. V usage is TRBV10-3 and J usage is TRBJ2-5; TRBD2 is a possible D gene (6 bases). Trimming took 3 bases from V and 4 from J, leaving 15 bases between them. CDR1 and CDR2 from the germline V gene are ENHRY and SYGVKD. The CDR3 is 15 amino acids. Written as DNA, the CDR3 is TGTGCCATCAGTGATCGAACGGGAGAGGGAGAGACCCAGTACTTC. Translation gives CAISDRTGEGETQYF.

On this clonotype itself: Its ends do not fully match the called genes, so a read error is possible. The chain employs TRBV11-3 and TRBJ2-2, with D perhaps TRBD2 (6 bases). The germline V gene has CDR1 SGHNT and CDR2 YENEEA. The CDR3 loop spans 12 amino acids. CDR3 residues: CVSSPYGGELFF. CDR3 bases: TGTGTCAGCAGCCCTTACGGCGGGGAACTGTTTTTT.

With regard to this clonotype: Being one base from a much bigger clone, this may be a read error. The V call is TRBV11-2, the J call TRBJ2-2; D remains ambiguous. In germline, CDR1 is SGHAT, CDR2 FQNNGV. This CDR3 region has 14 residues. The CDR3 DNA reads TGTGCCAACAGCTTAAAACAGAACACCGGGGAGCTGTTTTTT. Encoded protein: CANSLKQNTGELFF.

The genes are TRBV12-3 or TRBV12-4 and TRBJ2-5; either TRBD1 or TRBD2 may supply D (5 bases each). The CDR3 extends over 14 amino acids. V lost 2 bases and J lost 5, with 12 bases in between. CDR3 sequence: CASSLTGPGETQYF. In DNA, the CDR3 is TGTGCCAGCAGTTTAACGGGGCCGGGGGAGACCCAGTACTTC.

In this sample, this clonotype turned up a few times. This chain joins TRBV29-1 and TRBJ2-3, with a possible D match to TRBD2 (5 bases). The germline V gene has CDR1 SQVTM and CDR2 ANQGSEA. The V end was cut by 4 bases, the J end by 2 bases, with 7 bases between. This CDR3 contains 12 residues. For the CDR3, the DNA is TGCAGCGTTGGGGAGATCACAGATACGCAGTATTTT. This translates into CSVGEITDTQYF.

Worth noting for this clonotype: Here the CDR3 omits its conserved ending phenylalanine or tryptophan, so a read error is the likely source. The rearrangement uses TRBV12-3 or TRBV12-4 and TRBJ2-7; a weak D match, TRBD2 (6 bases). V lost 2 bases and J lost 3, with 11 bases in between. The CDR3 consists of 14 residues. The CDR3 sequence is CASSLRRDVYEQYS. The CDR3, as DNA: TGTGCCAGCAGTTTAAGGCGGGACGTCTACGAGCAGTACTCC.

A note on this clonotype: Its ends do not fully match the called genes, so a read error is possible. The chain couples TRBV11-2 to TRBJ2-1; D not certain. This CDR3 comprises 11 residues. Germline V gene lookup returns CDR1 SGHAT and CDR2 FQNNGV. CDR3 region: CASRSSSEQSF. The DNA of the CDR3 is TGTGCAAGCAGGTCCTCCAGTGAGCAGTCCTTC. Looking up the rest from reference TRBV11-2 and TRBJ2-1 gives the full variable domain: EAGVAQSPRYKIIEKRQSVAFWCNPISGHATLYWYQQILGQGPKLLIQFQNNGVVDDSQLPKDRFSAERLKGVDSTLKIQPAKLEDSAVYLCASRSSSEQSFGPGTRLTVL.

Worth noting for this clonotype: At one boundary the junction diverges from the germline segment, which might be a read error. CDR3 coding DNA: TGTCCCAGTAGCTTTGACTGGAACACCGGGGAGCTGTTTTTT. It specifies CPSSFDWNTGELFF. The rearrangement joins TRBV11-2 to TRBJ2-2; D remains ambiguous. Germline assignment: CDR1 SGHAT and CDR2 FQNNGV. This CDR3 region has 14 residues.

This clonotype has a count of ten or more. The chain employs TRBV29-1 and TRBJ2-3; D tentatively fits TRBD1 or TRBD2 (6 bases each). V shed 3 bases and J shed 9 bases, with 22 bases lying between them. CDR3 length equals 15 residues. Germline CDR1 and CDR2: SQVTM and ANQGSEA. As DNA, the CDR3 is TGCAGCGTTGATAAAGGGGGGACCCCTTCGCGGACGCAGTATTTT. This encodes CSVDKGGTPSRTQYF.

This clonotype has a handful of counts. The rearrangement links TRBV10-3 to TRBJ2-3; D not certain. V shed 8 bases and J shed 1 base, with 10 bases lying between them. Germline CDR1 and CDR2: ENHRY and SYGVKD. The CDR3 spans 13 residues. CDR3 sequence (DNA): TGTGCCATCCTACCGGCGGGCACAGATACGCAGTATTTT. Translation: CAILPAGTDTQYF.

As regards this clonotype: This may be a read error: a much more frequent sequence differs by one nucleotide. The J gene is TRBJ1-2, the V gene TRBV6-1; no reliable D call. Germline V gene sequence: CDR1 MNHNS, CDR2 SASEGT. V was trimmed by 7 bases and J by 9 bases, leaving 9 bases between them. The CDR3 length is 10 residues. In nucleotides, the CDR3 is TGTGCCAGCAATGATGGTCGCTACACCTTC. Protein sequence: CASNDGRYTF.

The chain recombines TRBV7-8 with TRBJ2-4, with D possibly being TRBD2 (6 bases). This CDR3 spans 16 amino acids. The V gene's germline CDR1 is SGHVS and CDR2 FQNEAQ. Trimming stripped 1 base from V and 7 bases from J, with 17 bases between. CDR3 amino acids: CASSLVPGRSLNIQYF. The CDR3 coding sequence is TGTGCCAGCAGCTTAGTCCCAGGGAGGAGTTTGAACATTCAGTACTTC.

In this sample, this clonotype turned up a few times. The rearrangement joins TRBV12-3 or TRBV12-4 to TRBJ2-7; 9 nucleotides match TRBD1. Losses at the gene ends were 7 bases for V and 3 bases for J; bases not matched to a gene: 7. This CDR3 is built from 14 residues. The chain's CDR3 is CASTLGDRVYEQYF. CDR3 in DNA: TGTGCCAGCACCCTGGGGGACAGGGTCTACGAGCAGTACTTC.

This clonotype was observed a few times. The chain has TRBV29-1 and TRBJ2-1, with D possibly TRBD2 on 5 matching bases. The CDR3 consists of 16 residues. The V gene's germline CDR1 is SQVTM and CDR2 ANQGSEA. The V end lost 3 bases, the J end lost 1 base, and 16 bases lay between the germline ends. In DNA, the CDR3 is TGCAGCGTTGAGATTATGAGGGCGGGTTCCTACAATGAGCAGTTCTTC. Its protein product is CSVEIMRAGSYNEQFF.

The rearrangement joins TRBV16 to TRBJ1-3; D remains ambiguous. V was pared by 10 bases and J by 2 bases, with 12 bases between. The CDR3 is 13 residues long. Germline assignment: CDR1 KGHSY and CDR2 FQNENV. The DNA for the CDR3 is TGTGCCATCAGACATCCGGCTGGAAACACCATATATTTT. As protein: CAIRHPAGNTIYF.

The chain joins TRBV6-6 to TRBJ1-4, with D possibly TRBD1 on 5 matching bases. Germline CDR1 is MNHNY and CDR2 is SVGAGI (reference sequence). Between the trimmed V and J ends, which lost 4 bases and 8 bases, there was a span of 8 bases. The CDR3 contains 12 residues. The CDR3 DNA follows: TGTGCCAGCAGTTCCGGGGCAGAAAAACTGTTTTTT. Its protein is CASSSGAEKLFF.

This clonotype was counted many times. This chain uses TRBV12-3 or TRBV12-4 with TRBJ1-2, with D tentatively TRBD1 (6 bases). CDR3 length: 14 amino acids. V lost 6 bases, J lost 0 bases, and 11 bases lay in between. The CDR3 bases are TGTGCCAGCAGCCTACAGGGAGCTAACTATGGCTACACCTTC. This gives the protein CASSLQGANYGYTF.

This chain connects TRBV6-5 to TRBJ2-5; the match to TRBD1 covers 8 bases. The CDR3 extends over 15 amino acids. Germline V gene data show CDR1 as MNHEY and CDR2 as SVGAGI. The V segment lost 6 bases and the J segment 5 bases; nucleotides outside the gene matches: 11. The CDR3 loop is CASSQRQGKLETQYF. The CDR3 coding sequence is TGTGCCAGCAGCCAACGACAGGGGAAGTTGGAGACCCAGTACTTC.

As concerns this clonotype: At one boundary the junction diverges from the germline segment, which might be a read error. The rearrangement joins TRBV5-1 to TRBJ2-7; 11 bases are shared with TRBD2. The germline V gene encodes CDR1 SGHRS and CDR2 YFSETQ. The length of the CDR3 is 15 residues. The CDR3 is CANSLVLAGVNEQYF. In DNA form, the CDR3 reads TGCGCCAACAGCTTGGTACTAGCGGGAGTGAACGAGCAGTACTTC.

Many counts were recorded for this clonotype. The rearrangement links TRBV29-1 to TRBJ1-1; D is perhaps TRBD1 (6 bases). The V end lost 5 bases, the J end lost 2 bases, and 15 bases lay between the germline ends. This CDR3 has 14 residues. The germline gives CDR1 SQVTM, CDR2 ANQGSEA. The CDR3 protein is CSVLGQLANTEAFF. The CDR3 DNA follows: TGCAGCGTTCTAGGACAGTTGGCCAACACTGAAGCTTTCTTT.

This chain joins TRBV11-3 and TRBJ2-1, with D possibly TRBD2 on 5 matching bases. V lost 2 bases, J lost 12 bases, and 17 bases lay in between. Germline assignment: CDR1 SGHNT and CDR2 YENEEA. This CDR3 contains 14 residues. CDR3 bases: TGTGCCAGCAGCTTATTGGCTAGCTACGATGGGCAGTTCTTC. Protein: CASSLLASYDGQFF.

A remark on this clonotype: With a much larger clone just one base away, this may be a read error. As the CDR3 is not closed by the conserved phenylalanine or tryptophan, this likely results from a read error. The chain carries TRBV29-1 and TRBJ1-6, with D perhaps TRBD1 (5 bases). The germline V and J ends were trimmed by 3 bases and 7 bases, with 10 bases remaining between them. This CDR3 is 13 amino acids long. Germline V gives CDR1 SQVTM, CDR2 ANQGSEA. Here the CDR3 DNA reads TGCAGCGTTGAGCAGGGAGGCAATTCACCCCTCCACTCT. Its protein is CSVEQGGNSPLHS.

The chain employs TRBV6-1 and TRBJ2-5; 10 bases map to TRBD2. The germline V gene encodes CDR1 MNHNS and CDR2 SASEGT. The CDR3 has 16 amino acids. V was clipped by 0 bases and J by 2 bases; unmatched bases: 3. Written as DNA, the CDR3 is TGTGCCAGCAGTGAAGCGTTAGCGGGAGGTCAAGAGACCCAGTACTTC. This encodes CASSEALAGGQETQYF.

The chain has TRBV14 and TRBJ2-2, with D maybe TRBD1 (6 bases). Germline CDR1 SGHDN, CDR2 FVKESK. Trimming stripped 3 bases from V and 3 bases from J, with 14 bases between. The CDR3 sequence is 16 residues long. Written as DNA, the CDR3 is TGTGCCAGCAGCCAGGGGACACTGATTTACACCGGGGAGCTGTTTTTT. Translation gives CASSQGTLIYTGELFF.